The 9 T cell receptor beta chains below all came from one sample that was sequenced in a study of T cell repertoires in cytomegalovirus infection. TCRdb re-called the reads with MiXCR, one entry per CDR3 protein. This sample has around 530,000 distinct CDR3 sequences, with more than 15% found just once. The material sequenced was CD8+ T cells from PBMCs. The source of these receptors is a human donor in good health (CMV status not recorded). Some clones in this sample may be carry-over from other donors' samples.

This clonotype was seen only a few times. The gene calls are TRBV2 and TRBJ1-2; TRBD1 matches 7 bases. Germline values: CDR1 SNHLY, CDR2 FYNNEI. V dropped 2 bases and J dropped 3; count of bases not matched to a gene: 0. The CDR3 runs 13 residues. The CDR3 bases are TGTGCCAGCAGTGAACAGGGGGACTATGGCTACACCTTC. Residues: CASSEQGDYGYTF.

This clonotype was detected a few times. The rearrangement uses TRBV5-1 and TRBJ1-1; D is possibly TRBD1 (6 bases). The CDR3 loop spans 15 amino acids. CDR1 and CDR2 from the germline V gene are SGHRS and YFSETQ. Between the trimmed V and J ends, which lost 4 bases and 1 base, there was a span of 14 bases. Here the CDR3 reads CASSRAGARNTEAFF. In DNA, the CDR3 is TGCGCCAGCAGCCGAGCGGGGGCCCGGAACACTGAAGCTTTCTTT.

V and J are TRBV9 and TRBJ2-4; perhaps TRBD1 as D (6 bases). The CDR3 is made up of 15 amino acids. V was trimmed by 0 bases and J by 8 bases, leaving 15 bases between them. Looked up from germline, CDR1 is SGDLS and CDR2 is YYNGEE. The CDR3 loop is CASSVGVGAADIQYF. CDR3 sequence (DNA): TGTGCCAGCAGCGTAGGTGTGGGGGCGGCGGACATTCAGTACTTC. Full variable domain (remainder filled in from reference TRBV9 and TRBJ2-4): DSGVTQTPKHLITATGQRVTLRCSPRSGDLSVYWYQQSLDQGLQFLIQYYNGEERAKGNILERFSAQQFPDLHSELNLSSLELGDSALYFCASSVGVGAADIQYFGAGTRLSVL.

This clonotype was seen a handful of times. The chain combines TRBV13 with TRBJ1-1, with TRBD1 identical over 11 bases. The CDR3 runs 14 residues. The germline V gene has CDR1 PRHDT and CDR2 FYEKMQ (reference sequence). V lost 4 bases and J lost 5; bases outside the gene matches: 3. The CDR3 coding sequence is TGTGCCAGCAGCTGGGGACAGGGGGAAACTGAAGCTTTCTTT. As protein: CASSWGQGETEAFF.

For the CDR3, the DNA is TGTGCCAGTAGTATAAGCGGGGGGGATAACAATGAGCAGTTCTTC. It translates to CASSISGGDNNEQFF. The genes are TRBV19 and TRBJ2-1; 10 bases match TRBD2. Losses at the gene ends were 2 bases for V and 5 bases for J; bases not matched to a gene: 3. Germline V gives CDR1 LNHDA, CDR2 SQIVND (reference sequence). The CDR3 consists of 15 residues.

V is TRBV5-6 and J is TRBJ2-1, with D tentatively TRBD2 (6 bases). CDR3 length equals 14 residues. Germline assignment: CDR1 SGHDT and CDR2 YYEEEE. V was clipped by 2 bases and J by 6 bases, with 12 bases between them. Written as DNA, the CDR3 is TGTGCCAGCAGCTTAGGACTATCGCTCAATGAGCAGTTCTTC. This codes for CASSLGLSLNEQFF.

This clonotype occurred a few times. The V and J genes are TRBV4-2 and TRBJ2-1, with D possibly matching TRBD2 (5 bases). The V end lost 1 base, the J end lost 0 bases, and 10 bases lay between the germline ends. The CDR3 is made up of 16 amino acids. The germline V gene has CDR1 LGHNA and CDR2 YNFKEQ. CDR3 region: CASSQVSGSSYNEQFF. DNA of the CDR3: TGTGCCAGCAGCCAAGTGAGCGGAAGCTCCTACAATGAGCAGTTCTTC.

This clonotype was seen only a few times. The chain links TRBV20-1 to TRBJ2-1, with 10 bases aligning to TRBD2. V trimming: 2 bases; J trimming: 10 bases; junction bases outside the gene matches: 5. Germline V lookup: CDR1 DFQATT, CDR2 SNEGSKA (reference sequence). This CDR3 is built from 13 residues. CDR3 nucleotides: TGCAGTGCTAGACTAGCGGGGGCGATCGAGCAGTTCTTC. It is translated as CSARLAGAIEQFF.

This clonotype was detected ten times or more. This chain connects TRBV7-6 to TRBJ1-4; D might be TRBD1 (5 bases). The V and J ends lost 4 bases and 10 bases respectively, with 22 bases between them. Germline loops: CDR1 SGHVS, CDR2 FNYEAQ. There are 16 residues in the CDR3. The CDR3 loop is CASSSSTEGTGGKLFF. The CDR3 DNA follows: TGTGCCAGCAGCTCAAGTACTGAGGGGACCGGGGGAAAACTGTTTTTT.